This TCR beta chain was sequenced for a study of control samples from healthy donors and cancer patients. Sequencing used immunoSEQ multiplex PCR; TCRdb keeps in-frame clones, though not all of them. Of over 100,000 clones detected, 92% appear once; the ten largest clones hold 2% to 2.5%. The CDR3 contains 14 residues. The germline gives CDR1 SGHTA, CDR2 FQGTGA. V was clipped by 3 bases and J by 1 base, with 10 bases between them. This receptor was identified in a woman younger than 30 in good health. The chain carries TRBV7-3 and TRBJ2-7; the D gene is possibly TRBD2 (6 bases). The sequencing input was blood. CDR3 in DNA: TGTGCCAGCAGCTTGATTGGAGGGTCCTACGAGCAGTACTTC. Protein product: CASSLIGGSYEQYF.